What follows are 7 T cell receptor beta chains derived from one specimen sequenced in a study of CD4+ T cells in melanoma. Only in-frame clones appear in the TCRdb table, and some are missing; sequencing was by immunoSEQ multiplex PCR. The sample holds approximately 110,000 clones, over 80% seen once. Material for sequencing was peripheral blood. The receptors here all came from a human donor with melanoma.

The rearrangement joins TRBV6-6 to TRBJ2-2; D is ambiguous. This CDR3 has 13 residues. Per germline, CDR1 MNHNY and CDR2 SVGAGI (reference sequence). The V end lost 5 bases, the J end lost 2 bases, and 6 bases lay between the germline ends. The DNA for the CDR3 is TGTGCCAGCAGTCTCCTTAACACCGGGGAGCTGTTTTTT. Its protein product is CASSLLNTGELFF.

The chain has TRBV5-1 and TRBJ2-1; 9 positions match TRBD1. Germline CDR1 SGHRS, CDR2 YFSETQ. This CDR3 contains 15 residues. With V trimmed by 4 bases and J by 6 bases, 8 bases remained unmatched. This chain's CDR3 is CASSLGTGTFNEQFF. In DNA, the CDR3 is TGCGCCAGCAGCCTTGGGACAGGGACCTTCAATGAGCAGTTCTTC.

The chain employs TRBV4-1 and TRBJ1-5, with a tentative D call TRBD1 (6 bases). V lost 1 base to trimming and J lost 7 bases, with 14 bases between them. The CDR3 spans 15 residues. CDR1 and CDR2 (germline): MGHRA, YSYEKL. CDR3 protein: CASSQVTGLNQPQHF. The CDR3 DNA sequence: TGCGCCAGCAGCCAAGTAACAGGGTTGAACCAGCCCCAGCATTTT.

This clone came up a few times. The junction does not match germline at one end; this may be a read error. The V and J genes are TRBV6-1 and TRBJ1-2; TRBD1 is a possible D gene (6 bases). The length of the CDR3 is 14 residues. The germline V gene has CDR1 MNHNS and CDR2 SASEGT. The CDR3 nucleotides are TGTGCCAGCAGGGAAGGGGGTAGGAACTATGGCTACACCTTC. It encodes CASREGGRNYGYTF.

The chain combines TRBV28 with TRBJ2-2; the D is unclear. The CDR3 spans 12 residues. Germline V gene lookup returns CDR1 MDHEN and CDR2 SYDVKM. Trimming shortened V by 2 bases and J by 7 bases, and 5 bases separated the two germline ends. The CDR3 here is CASSLPVGELFF. DNA for the CDR3: TGTGCCAGCAGTTTACCCGTCGGGGAGCTGTTTTTT.

The chain employs TRBV9 and TRBJ1-2; D may be TRBD1 (6 bases). There are 15 residues in the CDR3. From germline, CDR1 is SGDLS and CDR2 YYNGEE. The germline V and J ends were trimmed by 0 bases and 7 bases, with 16 bases remaining between them. The CDR3 spells CASSVAATGEGGYTF. The CDR3 nucleotides are TGTGCCAGCAGCGTAGCTGCGACAGGAGAGGGTGGCTACACCTTC.

This rearrangement joins TRBV5-1 to TRBJ1-2, with TRBD1 as a possible D gene (6 bases). The CDR3 sequence is 14 residues long. With 3 bases removed from V and 6 bases from J, the gap between germline ends came to 15 bases. CDR1 and CDR2 from the germline V gene are SGHRS and YFSETQ. The CDR3 DNA reads as TGCGCCAGCAGCTCAGTACAGGGCGCTCATGGCTACACCTTC. Translated, it gives CASSSVQGAHGYTF. Looking up the rest from reference TRBV5-1 and TRBJ1-2 gives the full variable domain: KAGVTQTPRYLIKTRGQQVTLSCSPISGHRSVSWYQQTPGQGLQFLFEYFSETQRNKGNFPGRFSGRQFSNSRSEMNVSTLELGDSALYLCASSSVQGAHGYTFGSGTRLTVV.